Reported below is one T cell receptor beta chain. Antigen: not known. These data are taken from a study of shared clonotypes between healthy human individuals. Findings and limits, study-wide: Exclusively blood specimens were collected; tissue repertoires likely differ.

The quantity of DNA used in unsorted PBMC replicate PCRs was around 300 ng, corresponding to tens of thousands of T cell genomes. Ten immunoSEQ deep assay plates were used by the authors to sequence unsorted PBMC DNA. Generated by immunoSEQ multiplex PCR, the TCRdb table keeps only in-frame clones and is missing some. The table records about half a million clones, around 80% of them present only once. This CDR3 spans 14 amino acids. V was clipped by 3 bases and J by 3 bases, with 12 bases between them. Germline-derived CDR1 and CDR2 are ENHRY and SYGVKD. The sequenced material came from PBMCs. The V gene is TRBV10-3, the J gene TRBJ2-7; no clear D. The source is a woman aged 40-49 years in good health. Some clones in this sample may be carry-over from other donors' samples. The CDR3 here is CAISDAWTDYEQYF. The CDR3 region has the DNA TGTGCCATCAGTGACGCCTGGACCGACTACGAGCAGTACTTC.